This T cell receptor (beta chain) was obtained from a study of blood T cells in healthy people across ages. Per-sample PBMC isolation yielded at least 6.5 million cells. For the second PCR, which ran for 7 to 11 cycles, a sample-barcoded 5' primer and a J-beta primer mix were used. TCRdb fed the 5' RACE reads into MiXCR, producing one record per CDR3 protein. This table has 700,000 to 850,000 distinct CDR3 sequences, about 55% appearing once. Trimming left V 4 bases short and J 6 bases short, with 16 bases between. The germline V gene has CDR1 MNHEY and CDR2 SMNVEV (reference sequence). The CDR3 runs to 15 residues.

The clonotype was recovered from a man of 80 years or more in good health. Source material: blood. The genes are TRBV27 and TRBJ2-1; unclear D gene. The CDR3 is CASSSPSPRPNEQFF. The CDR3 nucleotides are TGTGCCAGCAGTTCCCCGTCGCCCCGGCCCAATGAGCAGTTCTTC.